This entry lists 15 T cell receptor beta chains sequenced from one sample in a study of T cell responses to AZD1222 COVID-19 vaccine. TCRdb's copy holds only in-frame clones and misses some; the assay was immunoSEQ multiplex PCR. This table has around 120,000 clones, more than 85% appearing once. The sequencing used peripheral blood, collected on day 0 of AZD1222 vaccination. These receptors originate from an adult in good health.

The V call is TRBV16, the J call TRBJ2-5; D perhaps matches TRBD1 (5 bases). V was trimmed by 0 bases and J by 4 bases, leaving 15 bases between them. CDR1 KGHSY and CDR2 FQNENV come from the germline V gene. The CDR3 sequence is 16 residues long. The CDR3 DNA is TGTGCCAGCAGCCAATCACGGCAAGGTCAGGGAGAGACCCAGTACTTC. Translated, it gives CASSQSRQGQGETQYF.

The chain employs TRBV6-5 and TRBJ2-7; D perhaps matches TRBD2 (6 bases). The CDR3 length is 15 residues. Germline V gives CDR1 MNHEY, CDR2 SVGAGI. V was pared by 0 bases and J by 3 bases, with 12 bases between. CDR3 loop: CASSYSLGSNYEQYF. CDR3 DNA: TGTGCCAGCAGTTACTCGCTCGGGAGCAACTACGAGCAGTACTTC.

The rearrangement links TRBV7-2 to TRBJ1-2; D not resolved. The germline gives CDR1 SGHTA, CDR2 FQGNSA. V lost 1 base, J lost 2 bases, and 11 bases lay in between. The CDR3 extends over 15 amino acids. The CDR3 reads CASSLGGSGNYGYTF. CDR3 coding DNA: TGTGCCAGCAGCTTAGGTGGATCCGGGAACTATGGCTACACCTTC.

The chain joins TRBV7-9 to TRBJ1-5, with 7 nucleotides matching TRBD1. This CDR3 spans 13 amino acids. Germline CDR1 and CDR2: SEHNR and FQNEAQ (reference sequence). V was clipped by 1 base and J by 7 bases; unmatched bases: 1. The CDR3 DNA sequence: TGTGCCAGCAGCTTAGAGGGGGCACAGCCCCAGCATTTT. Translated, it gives CASSLEGAQPQHF.

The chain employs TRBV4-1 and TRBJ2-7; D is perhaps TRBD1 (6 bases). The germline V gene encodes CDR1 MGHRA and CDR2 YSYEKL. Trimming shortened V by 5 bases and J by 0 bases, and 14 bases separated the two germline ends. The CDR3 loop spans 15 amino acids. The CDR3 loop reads CASSVRDTNSYEQYF. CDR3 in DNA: TGCGCCAGCAGCGTCCGGGACACCAACTCCTACGAGCAGTACTTC.

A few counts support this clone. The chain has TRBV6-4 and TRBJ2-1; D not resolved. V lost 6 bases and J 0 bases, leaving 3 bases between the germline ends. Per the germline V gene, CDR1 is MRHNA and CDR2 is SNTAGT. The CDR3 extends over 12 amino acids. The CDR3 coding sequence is TGTGCCAGCAGGGGCTCCTACAATGAGCAGTTCTTC. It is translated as CASRGSYNEQFF.

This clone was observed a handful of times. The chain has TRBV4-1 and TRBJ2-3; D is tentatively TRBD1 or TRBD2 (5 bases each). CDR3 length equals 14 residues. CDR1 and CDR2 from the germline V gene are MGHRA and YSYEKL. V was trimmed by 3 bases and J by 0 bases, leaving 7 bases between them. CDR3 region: CASSQGTSTDTQYF. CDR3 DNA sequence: TGCGCCAGCAGCCAGGGGACCAGCACAGATACGCAGTATTTT.

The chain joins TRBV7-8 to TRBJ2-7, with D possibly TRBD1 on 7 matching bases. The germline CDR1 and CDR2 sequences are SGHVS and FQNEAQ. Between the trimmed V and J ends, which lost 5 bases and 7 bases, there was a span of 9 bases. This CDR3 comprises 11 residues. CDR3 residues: CASSPGGEQYF. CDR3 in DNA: TGTGCCAGCAGCCCAGGGGGGGAGCAGTACTTC.

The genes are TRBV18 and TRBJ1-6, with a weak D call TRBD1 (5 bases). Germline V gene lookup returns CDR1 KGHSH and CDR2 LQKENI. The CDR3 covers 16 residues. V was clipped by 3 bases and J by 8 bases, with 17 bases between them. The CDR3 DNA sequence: TGTGCCAGCTCACCGAGACTAGGGCAAGGGGATTCACCCCTCCACTTT. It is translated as CASSPRLGQGDSPLHF.

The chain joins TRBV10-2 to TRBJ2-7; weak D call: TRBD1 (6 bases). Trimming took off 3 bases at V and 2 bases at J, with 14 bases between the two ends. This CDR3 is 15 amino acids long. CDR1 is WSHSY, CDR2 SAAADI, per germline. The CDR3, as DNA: TGCGCCAGCAGTGAAGGGGCAGGGGCTACCTACGAGCAGTACTTC. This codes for CASSEGAGATYEQYF.

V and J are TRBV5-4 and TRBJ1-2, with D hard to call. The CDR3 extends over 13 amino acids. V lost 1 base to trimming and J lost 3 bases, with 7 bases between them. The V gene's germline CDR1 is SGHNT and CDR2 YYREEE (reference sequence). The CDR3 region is CASSLNSDYGYTF. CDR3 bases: TGTGCCAGCAGCTTGAACTCGGACTATGGCTACACCTTC.

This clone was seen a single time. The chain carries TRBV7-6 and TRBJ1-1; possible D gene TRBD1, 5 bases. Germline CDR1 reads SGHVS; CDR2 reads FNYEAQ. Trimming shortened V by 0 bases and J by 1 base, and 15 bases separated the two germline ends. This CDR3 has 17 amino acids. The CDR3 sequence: CASSLALKGPKNTEAFF. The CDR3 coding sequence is TGTGCCAGCAGCTTAGCTCTTAAGGGACCGAAGAACACTGAAGCTTTCTTT.

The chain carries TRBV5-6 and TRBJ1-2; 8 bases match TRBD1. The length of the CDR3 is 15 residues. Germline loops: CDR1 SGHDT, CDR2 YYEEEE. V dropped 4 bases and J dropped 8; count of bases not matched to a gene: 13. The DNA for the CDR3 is TGTGCCAGCAGCCTGGGACAGGCCCCAACTAAGGGCTACACCTTC. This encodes CASSLGQAPTKGYTF.

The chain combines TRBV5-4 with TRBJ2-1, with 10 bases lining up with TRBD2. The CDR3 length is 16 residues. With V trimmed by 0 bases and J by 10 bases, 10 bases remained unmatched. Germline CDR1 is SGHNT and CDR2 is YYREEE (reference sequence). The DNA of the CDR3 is TGTGCCAGCAGCTTGGCAGCGGGAGGGCCAGAGGGCGAGCAGTTCTTC. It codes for CASSLAAGGPEGEQFF.

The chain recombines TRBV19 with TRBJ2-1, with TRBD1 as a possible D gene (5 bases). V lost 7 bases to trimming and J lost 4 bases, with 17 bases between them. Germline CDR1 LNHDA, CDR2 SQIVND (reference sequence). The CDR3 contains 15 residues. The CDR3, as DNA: TGTGCCAGTACTCAGGGCACCCGCTCTTACAATGAGCAGTTCTTC. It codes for CASTQGTRSYNEQFF.